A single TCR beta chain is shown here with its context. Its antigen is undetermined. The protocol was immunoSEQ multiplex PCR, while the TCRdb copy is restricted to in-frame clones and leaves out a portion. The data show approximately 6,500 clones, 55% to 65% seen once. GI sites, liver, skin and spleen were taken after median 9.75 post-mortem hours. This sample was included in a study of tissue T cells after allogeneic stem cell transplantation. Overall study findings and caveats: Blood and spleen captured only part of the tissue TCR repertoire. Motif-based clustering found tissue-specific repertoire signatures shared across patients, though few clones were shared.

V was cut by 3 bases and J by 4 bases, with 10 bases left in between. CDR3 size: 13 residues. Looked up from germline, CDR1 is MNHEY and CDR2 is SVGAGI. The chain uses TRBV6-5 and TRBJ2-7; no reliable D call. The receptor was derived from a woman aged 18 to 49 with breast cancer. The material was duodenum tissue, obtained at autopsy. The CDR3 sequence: CASSYTGSYEQYF. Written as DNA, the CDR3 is TGTGCCAGCAGTTATACGGGTTCGTACGAGCAGTACTTC.